A selection of T cell receptor beta chains follows, all from one sample in a study of blood T cell repertoires in COVID-19. Sequencing used immunoSEQ multiplex PCR; TCRdb keeps in-frame clones, though not all of them. The table lists around 190,000 clones, roughly four fifths of them singletons. The sequencing input was PBMCs or T cells enriched from blood (not recorded which). These receptors came from a man between 35 and 55 years old who had recovered from COVID-19. CDR3s include the opening cysteine and the closing phenylalanine or tryptophan. Fields, in order: J gene, clone size, D gene, V gene, CDR3 protein, CDR3 DNA. The D gene is left open where the match is weak. Some rows mark clone size as missing; the rest say once, few, many or name a class of expanded clone.

J gene: TRBJ2-1
clone size: .
D gene: TRBD1
V gene: TRBV29-1
CDR3 protein: CSVDETGVRFF
CDR3 DNA: TGCAGCGTTGATGAGACAGGGGTTAGGTTCTTC

J gene: TRBJ1-2
clone size: .
D gene: TRBD1
V gene: TRBV24-1
CDR3 protein: CATSDFGARGRSIWSYTF
CDR3 DNA: TGTGCCACCAGTGACTTTGGGGCCAGGGGGCGCTCAATATGGAGCTACACCTTC

J gene: TRBJ1-2
clone size: .
D gene: .
V gene: TRBV9
CDR3 protein: CASSVDVGARGYTF
CDR3 DNA: TGTGCCAGCAGCGTAGATGTGGGGGCGCGGGGCTACACCTTC

J gene: TRBJ2-7
clone size: .
D gene: TRBD1
V gene: TRBV5-4
CDR3 protein: CASSLLPGTGISYEQYF
CDR3 DNA: TGTGCCAGCAGCTTGCTCCCCGGGACAGGAATCTCCTACGAGCAGTACTTC

J gene: TRBJ2-1
clone size: .
D gene: .
V gene: TRBV5-1
CDR3 protein: CASSYSVGADNEQFF
CDR3 DNA: TGCGCCAGCAGCTATTCAGTGGGCGCCGACAATGAGCAGTTCTTC

J gene: TRBJ2-7
clone size: .
D gene: TRBD1
V gene: TRBV5-1
CDR3 protein: CASRYTGADEQYF
CDR3 DNA: TGCGCCAGCAGATACACAGGGGCCGACGAGCAGTACTTC

J gene: TRBJ2-7
clone size: .
D gene: TRBD1
V gene: TRBV9
CDR3 protein: CASSLRDRGHEQYF
CDR3 DNA: TGTGCCAGCAGCCTCCGGGACAGGGGGCACGAGCAGTACTTC

J gene: TRBJ2-1
clone size: .
D gene: TRBD2
V gene: TRBV4-2
CDR3 protein: CASSQDPRTSGRASNEQFF
CDR3 DNA: TGTGCCAGCAGCCAAGACCCCCGTACTAGCGGGAGGGCCAGCAATGAGCAGTTCTTC

J gene: TRBJ2-5
clone size: many
D gene: TRBD2
V gene: TRBV5-1
CDR3 protein: CASSLVLAGQETQYF
CDR3 DNA: TGCGCCAGCAGCTTGGTTCTAGCGGGACAAGAGACCCAGTACTTC

J gene: TRBJ1-2
clone size: .
D gene: .
V gene: TRBV4-2
CDR3 protein: CASSQEWSQADGYTF
CDR3 DNA: TGTGCCAGCAGCCAAGAGTGGTCGCAGGCTGATGGCTACACCTTC

J gene: TRBJ2-3
clone size: .
D gene: .
V gene: TRBV5-1
CDR3 protein: CASSLIWDSSTDTQYF
CDR3 DNA: TGCGCCAGCAGCTTGATCTGGGACTCTAGCACAGATACGCAGTATTTT

J gene: TRBJ2-7
clone size: .
D gene: TRBD1
V gene: TRBV25-1
CDR3 protein: CASSEYADRVNEQYF
CDR3 DNA: TGTGCCAGCAGTGAATACGCGGACAGGGTTAACGAGCAGTACTTC

J gene: TRBJ1-2
clone size: .
D gene: .
V gene: TRBV2
CDR3 protein: CASGGGIYGYTF
CDR3 DNA: TGTGCCAGCGGGGGGGGGATCTATGGCTACACCTTC

J gene: TRBJ2-1
clone size: few
D gene: TRBD1
V gene: TRBV10-3
CDR3 protein: CAIRQGAAEQFF
CDR3 DNA: TGTGCCATCAGACAGGGGGCTGCTGAGCAGTTCTTC

J gene: TRBJ1-2
clone size: .
D gene: .
V gene: TRBV15
CDR3 protein: CATSRGVVDGYTF
CDR3 DNA: TGTGCCACCAGCAGAGGAGTGGTTGATGGCTACACCTTC

J gene: TRBJ1-3
clone size: .
D gene: .
V gene: TRBV9
CDR3 protein: CASSVAPGLSGNTIYF
CDR3 DNA: TGTGCCAGCAGCGTAGCCCCGGGACTTTCTGGAAACACCATATATTTT

J gene: TRBJ1-2
clone size: few
D gene: TRBD1
V gene: TRBV9
CDR3 protein: CASSAQGAGYTF
CDR3 DNA: TGTGCCAGCAGCGCCCAGGGGGCTGGCTACACCTTC

J gene: TRBJ2-6
clone size: once
D gene: .
V gene: TRBV4-1
CDR3 protein: CASSQDRAGTGANVLTF
CDR3 DNA: TGCGCCAGCAGCCAAGATCGGGCCGGGACTGGGGCCAACGTCCTGACTTTC

J gene: TRBJ2-5
clone size: .
D gene: .
V gene: TRBV5-1
CDR3 protein: CASSLDWAETQYF
CDR3 DNA: TGCGCCAGCAGCTTGGATTGGGCGGAGACCCAGTACTTC

J gene: TRBJ1-3
clone size: .
D gene: .
V gene: TRBV19
CDR3 protein: CASSTLGQRPLGNTIYF
CDR3 DNA: TGTGCCAGTAGTACCTTAGGACAGCGACCTTTGGGAAACACCATATATTTT

J gene: TRBJ2-5
clone size: .
D gene: .
V gene: TRBV11-2
CDR3 protein: CASSLGRRPGGTQYF
CDR3 DNA: TGTGCCAGCAGCTTGGGCAGGAGGCCTGGCGGGACCCAGTACTTC

J gene: TRBJ1-1
clone size: .
D gene: .
V gene: TRBV7-9
CDR3 protein: CASSLRRGEWTEAFF
CDR3 DNA: TGTGCCAGCAGCCTACGGCGGGGGGAGTGGACTGAAGCTTTCTTT

J gene: TRBJ1-3
clone size: .
D gene: .
V gene: TRBV5-1
CDR3 protein: CASSLASTGTGNTIYF
CDR3 DNA: TGCGCCAGCAGCCTCGCGTCCACAGGGACTGGAAACACCATATATTTT

J gene: TRBJ2-7
clone size: .
D gene: .
V gene: TRBV19
CDR3 protein: CASSLEGSQYF
CDR3 DNA: TGTGCCAGTTCTCTGGAGGGATCCCAGTACTTC

J gene: TRBJ1-1
clone size: .
D gene: .
V gene: TRBV15
CDR3 protein: CATSRDSTYGGEAFF
CDR3 DNA: TGTGCCACCAGCAGAGATTCAACGTACGGGGGGGAAGCTTTCTTT

J gene: TRBJ2-1
clone size: few
D gene: .
V gene: TRBV4-1
CDR3 protein: CASSHSEGGSSYNEQFF
CDR3 DNA: TGCGCCAGCAGCCACTCCGAGGGGGGGAGCTCCTACAATGAGCAGTTCTTC

J gene: TRBJ2-7
clone size: once
D gene: .
V gene: TRBV10-1
CDR3 protein: CASSEDRSYEQYF
CDR3 DNA: TGCGCCAGCAGTGAGGACAGGTCCTACGAGCAGTACTTC

J gene: TRBJ2-7
clone size: .
D gene: TRBD1
V gene: TRBV4-1
CDR3 protein: CASSQEGTDDPEAYEQYF
CDR3 DNA: TGCGCCAGCAGCCAAGAAGGGACAGACGACCCAGAAGCCTACGAGCAGTACTTC

J gene: TRBJ1-5
clone size: .
D gene: .
V gene: TRBV6-6
CDR3 protein: CASSDPGGNQPQHF
CDR3 DNA: TGTGCCAGCAGCGACCCCGGGGGGAATCAGCCCCAGCATTTT

J gene: TRBJ1-5
clone size: .
D gene: .
V gene: TRBV2
CDR3 protein: CASSPTDWGNQPQHF
CDR3 DNA: TGTGCCAGCAGTCCGACAGATTGGGGCAATCAGCCCCAGCATTTT

J gene: TRBJ1-1
clone size: .
D gene: TRBD1
V gene: TRBV7-3
CDR3 protein: CASSKGTATEAFF
CDR3 DNA: TGTGCCAGCAGCAAGGGGACAGCCACTGAAGCTTTCTTT

J gene: TRBJ1-1
clone size: .
D gene: .
V gene: TRBV7-2
CDR3 protein: CASSLRRLEAFF
CDR3 DNA: TGTGCCAGCAGCTTACGGAGATTAGAAGCTTTCTTT

J gene: TRBJ2-7
clone size: .
D gene: .
V gene: TRBV6-5
CDR3 protein: CASSVQGLSSYEQYF
CDR3 DNA: TGTGCCAGCAGCGTCCAGGGCCTCAGCTCCTACGAGCAGTACTTC

J gene: TRBJ2-6
clone size: .
D gene: .
V gene: TRBV27
CDR3 protein: CASIRTGLRASSGANVLTF
CDR3 DNA: TGTGCCAGCATTAGAACAGGGTTGAGAGCCAGCTCTGGGGCCAACGTCCTGACTTTC

J gene: TRBJ1-1
clone size: few
D gene: TRBD1
V gene: TRBV5-8
CDR3 protein: CASSLTGGNTEAFF
CDR3 DNA: TGTGCCAGCAGCTTAACAGGGGGGAACACTGAAGCTTTCTTT

J gene: TRBJ2-7
clone size: .
D gene: TRBD1
V gene: TRBV6-5
CDR3 protein: CASTNFDRGYYEQYF
CDR3 DNA: TGTGCCAGCACAAATTTCGACAGGGGATACTACGAGCAGTACTTC

J gene: TRBJ2-7
clone size: .
D gene: TRBD2
V gene: TRBV11-2
CDR3 protein: CASSFPSGEQYF
CDR3 DNA: TGTGCCAGCAGCTTCCCTAGCGGCGAGCAGTACTTC

J gene: TRBJ2-2
clone size: .
D gene: .
V gene: TRBV19
CDR3 protein: CASRRVGELFF
CDR3 DNA: TGTGCCAGTAGGAGAGTCGGGGAGCTGTTTTTT

J gene: TRBJ1-1
clone size: .
D gene: .
V gene: TRBV12-3/TRBV12-4
CDR3 protein: CASRARNTEAFF
CDR3 DNA: TGTGCCAGCAGGGCTAGGAACACTGAAGCTTTCTTT

J gene: TRBJ1-2
clone size: .
D gene: .
V gene: TRBV20-1
CDR3 protein: CSASYLGGNYGYTF
CDR3 DNA: TGCAGTGCTAGTTATTTGGGAGGGAACTATGGCTACACCTTC

J gene: TRBJ1-2
clone size: .
D gene: TRBD1
V gene: TRBV7-9
CDR3 protein: CASSPRQGYGYTF
CDR3 DNA: TGTGCCAGCAGCCCCAGACAGGGCTATGGCTACACCTTC

J gene: TRBJ2-1
clone size: .
D gene: .
V gene: TRBV3-1/TRBV3-2
CDR3 protein: CASTPGFHYNEQFF
CDR3 DNA: TGTGCCAGCACCCCGGGATTTCACTACAATGAGCAGTTCTTC

J gene: TRBJ1-1
clone size: .
D gene: .
V gene: TRBV9
CDR3 protein: CASSVGWGLGTEAFF
CDR3 DNA: TGTGCCAGCAGCGTAGGGTGGGGGCTCGGCACTGAAGCTTTCTTT